A single sample is the source of the 27 T cell receptor beta chains below, sequenced in a study of T cells in localized non-small cell lung cancer. The method was immunoSEQ multiplex PCR; TCRdb's version includes in-frame clones alone and lacks a portion of them. The sample carries roughly 3,400 clones, under 30% recorded once. The sample was lung tumor tissue, taken before any cancer treatment. The receptors derive from a woman aged 35-70 years with stage I lung adenocarcinoma.

This chain links TRBV25-1 with TRBJ2-3; D call uncertain. Trimming shortened V by 10 bases and J by 1 base, and 15 bases separated the two germline ends. This CDR3 is 14 amino acids long. Germline loops: CDR1 MGHDK, CDR2 SYGVNS. CDR3 nucleotides: TGTGCCACCACCCCGGGTTTAGGCACAGATACGCAGTATTTT. Translation gives CATTPGLGTDTQYF.

This clone has only a few counts. The chain is built from TRBV19 and TRBJ1-1, with TRBD1 identical over 9 bases. Germline lookup yields CDR1 LNHDA and CDR2 SQIVND (reference sequence). V lost 4 bases, J lost 3 bases, and 6 bases stayed unmatched. CDR3 size: 15 residues. For the CDR3, the DNA is TGTGCCAGTAGTAAAATGACAGGGGGGGACACTGAAGCTTTCTTT. Residues: CASSKMTGGDTEAFF.

This clone appeared a few times. The chain links TRBV11-3 to TRBJ1-4; 8 positions match TRBD1. Germline CDR1 is SGHNT and CDR2 is YENEEA. The CDR3 extends over 15 amino acids. The V and J ends lost 5 bases and 8 bases, in that order; junction bases with no gene match: 10. In nucleotides, the CDR3 is TGTGCCAGCAGCGTCGGACAGGGAGGAATCGAAAAACTGTTTTTT. Translating gives CASSVGQGGIEKLFF.

This clone appeared a few times. The V call is TRBV9, the J call TRBJ1-2; D gene uncertain. Trimming removed 6 bases from V and 2 bases from J, with 14 bases in between. Germline lookup yields CDR1 SGDLS and CDR2 YYNGEE. The CDR3 runs to 14 residues. CDR3 protein: CASKAAGWNYGYTF. DNA for the CDR3: TGTGCCAGCAAGGCCGCCGGGTGGAACTATGGCTACACCTTC. Full variable domain (outside the CDR3, taken from reference TRBV9 and TRBJ1-2): DSGVTQTPKHLITATGQRVTLRCSPRSGDLSVYWYQQSLDQGLQFLIQYYNGEERAKGNILERFSAQQFPDLHSELNLSSLELGDSALYFCASKAAGWNYGYTFGSGTRLTVV.

J is TRBJ1-3 and V is TRBV11-3; no clear D. Germline V lookup: CDR1 SGHNT, CDR2 YENEEA. The CDR3 has 14 amino acids. The V gene lost 4 bases and the J gene lost 3 bases, with 10 bases spanning the gap. CDR3 loop: CASSSRWDGNTIYF. DNA for the CDR3: TGTGCCAGCAGCTCCAGGTGGGATGGAAACACCATATATTTT. Using reference TRBV11-3 and TRBJ1-3 for the parts outside the CDR3, the full variable domain is EAGVVQSPRYKIIEKKQPVAFWCNPISGHNTLYWYLQNLGQGPELLIRYENEEAVDDSQLPKDRFSAERLKGVDSTLKIQPAELGDSAVYLCASSSRWDGNTIYFGEGSWLTVV.

J is TRBJ2-7 and V is TRBV9; 9 nucleotides agree with TRBD1. The CDR3 sequence is 17 residues long. J was trimmed by 5 bases and V by 4 bases; bases with no gene match: 16. Germline-derived CDR1 and CDR2 are SGDLS and YYNGEE. CDR3 DNA sequence: TGTGCCAGCAGCATACCGGGACAGGGAGGCGGGGGTAACGAGCAGTACTTC. It encodes CASSIPGQGGGGNEQYF.

This clone came up a few times. The genes are TRBV11-3 and TRBJ1-2; no clear D. V lost 3 bases, J lost 0 bases, and 8 bases lay in between. The CDR3 covers 14 residues. Germline V gene sequence: CDR1 SGHNT, CDR2 YENEEA. In DNA form, the CDR3 reads TGTGCCAGCAGCTTGGTCACCTCTAACTATGGCTACACCTTC. This gives the protein CASSLVTSNYGYTF.

By share of the sample, this clone is medium-sized. The rearrangement uses TRBV7-2 and TRBJ1-1, with D uncertain. Germline lookup yields CDR1 SGHTA and CDR2 FQGNSA. This CDR3 is built from 13 residues. V was clipped by 5 bases and J by 1 base, with 8 bases between them. The CDR3 protein is CASSEQSNTEAFF. The CDR3, as DNA: TGTGCCAGCAGCGAGCAGTCGAACACTGAAGCTTTCTTT.

This clone has just a few counts. The chain employs TRBV11-3 and TRBJ2-5, with D possibly matching TRBD1 (6 bases). CDR3 length: 16 residues. Germline CDR1 SGHNT, CDR2 YENEEA. Trimming stripped 4 bases from V and 4 bases from J, with 19 bases between. The CDR3 DNA is TGTGCCAGCAGCTCAAGGGTGGGGGTACAGGGAGAGACCCAGTACTTC. It specifies CASSSRVGVQGETQYF.

This chain links TRBV19 with TRBJ1-1; a possible D gene is TRBD1 (5 bases). The CDR3 covers 17 residues. V was clipped by 3 bases and J by 3 bases, with 20 bases between them. Germline V gene data show CDR1 as LNHDA and CDR2 as SQIVND (reference sequence). Here the CDR3 reads CASSMSSGGRMDTEAFF. The CDR3 region has the DNA TGTGCCAGTAGTATGAGTTCTGGGGGTCGAATGGACACTGAAGCTTTCTTT.

This clone appeared once. The chain employs TRBV23-1 and TRBJ2-1; 13 nucleotides match TRBD2. TRBV23-1 is recorded as an ORF, its role being uncertain. The CDR3 covers 20 residues. The trim removed 0 bases at V and 0 bases at J, leaving 8 bases unmatched. The CDR3 here is CASSQSLTSGRLYSYNEQFF. Written as DNA, the CDR3 is TGCGCCAGCAGTCAATCTCTGACTAGCGGGAGGTTATACTCCTACAATGAGCAGTTCTTC.

This sequence joins TRBV19 and TRBJ2-3; 7 nucleotides align to TRBD2. The CDR3 is made up of 14 amino acids. The V segment lost 3 bases and the J segment 5 bases; nucleotides outside the gene matches: 5. Germline V gene lookup returns CDR1 LNHDA and CDR2 SQIVND (reference sequence). CDR3 in DNA: TGTGCCAGTAGTATGCAGGTAGCGGGAGATACGCAGTATTTT. Translating it yields CASSMQVAGDTQYF.

This clone was seen only a few times. The chain combines TRBV7-6 with TRBJ2-1; 9 bases line up with TRBD1. Germline assignment: CDR1 SGHVS and CDR2 FNYEAQ. V lost 3 bases, J lost 4 bases, and 7 bases stayed unmatched. CDR3 length equals 16 residues. This CDR3 is CASSLVVGQGYNEQFF. The DNA for the CDR3 is TGTGCCAGCAGCTTGGTTGTGGGACAGGGATACAATGAGCAGTTCTTC. Full variable domain (rest looked up from reference TRBV7-6 and TRBJ2-1): GAGVSQSPRYKVTKRGQDVALRCDPISGHVSLYWYRQALGQGPEFLTYFNYEAQQDKSGLPNDRFSAERPEGSISTLTIQRTEQRDSAMYRCASSLVVGQGYNEQFFGPGTRLTVL.

The chain employs TRBV11-3 and TRBJ2-7; D may be TRBD2 (6 bases). The germline V gene has CDR1 SGHNT and CDR2 YENEEA. CDR3 length: 14 residues. V was trimmed by 5 bases and J by 1 base, leaving 12 bases between them. For the CDR3, the DNA is TGTGCCAGCAGCCTCGATCTAGCGTCCTACGAGCAGTACTTC. It yields the protein CASSLDLASYEQYF.

The chain employs TRBV6-8 and TRBJ1-3, with no clear D. Trimming took 7 bases from V and 0 from J, leaving 7 bases between them. Germline CDR1 is MNHGY and CDR2 is SAAAGT. The CDR3 has 13 amino acids. CDR3 nucleotides: TGTGCCAGCAAGGGCGCCTCTGGAAACACCATATATTTT. This codes for CASKGASGNTIYF.

This clone is termed medium-sized. The rearrangement links TRBV11-3 to TRBJ1-1, with D possibly TRBD1 on 5 matching bases. Between the trimmed V and J ends, which lost 3 bases and 0 bases, there was a span of 8 bases. Looked up from germline, CDR1 is SGHNT and CDR2 is YENEEA. This CDR3 is built from 14 residues. CDR3 sequence (DNA): TGTGCCAGCAGCTTTGGGACCATGAACACTGAAGCTTTCTTT. It codes for CASSFGTMNTEAFF.

This clone was seen a few times. The chain carries TRBV7-6 and TRBJ2-5; a possible D gene is TRBD1 (8 bases). Near its end, the DNA agrees better with TRBJ2-7, so the J call may be wrong. The CDR3 spans 17 residues. In germline, CDR1 is SGHVS, CDR2 FNYEAQ. As DNA, the CDR3 is TGTGCCAGCAGCTTATTTCAGGGAGGGGACAGGAAGGACGAGCAGTACTTC. This translates into CASSLFQGGDRKDEQYF.

This chain links TRBV28 with TRBJ2-1; TRBD2 matches 7 bases. V shed 2 bases, J shed 2 bases, and the junction held 3 bases outside the gene matches. The CDR3 is made up of 15 amino acids. Germline V gene data show CDR1 as MDHEN and CDR2 as SYDVKM. CDR3 in amino acids: CASSLPAGAYNEQFF. CDR3 DNA: TGTGCCAGCAGTTTACCCGCGGGAGCCTACAATGAGCAGTTCTTC.

This clone was detected only a few times. This chain uses TRBV6-8 with TRBJ2-2, with 12 bases matching TRBD2. CDR1 is MNHGY, CDR2 SAAAGT, per germline. This CDR3 is built from 15 residues. J gave up 4 bases and V 6 bases, and 3 bases lay outside the gene matches. CDR3 in DNA: TGTGCCAGCAGCACGACTAGCGGGAGCACCGGGGAGCTGTTTTTT. Its protein product is CASSTTSGSTGELFF.

The rearrangement links TRBV5-1 to TRBJ2-7; 10 bases are a match to TRBD2. The CDR3 consists of 15 residues. Germline V gene data show CDR1 as SGHRS and CDR2 as YFSETQ. The trim removed 4 bases at V and 7 bases at J, leaving 11 bases unmatched. CDR3 bases: TGCGCCAGCAGCCCCGGTGCTAGCGGGAGAAGGGAGCAGTACTTC. Protein sequence: CASSPGASGRREQYF.

The rearrangement uses TRBV11-3 and TRBJ2-2; TRBD1 or TRBD2 may be the D gene (5 bases each). V shed 1 base and J shed 6 bases, with 12 bases lying between them. Per the germline V gene, CDR1 is SGHNT and CDR2 is YENEEA. The CDR3 consists of 15 residues. Here the CDR3 reads CASSLGGVRAGELFF. CDR3 DNA sequence: TGTGCCAGCAGCTTAGGAGGGGTACGGGCCGGGGAGCTGTTTTTT.

The sample holds a few counts of this clone. The DNA for the CDR3 is TGTGCCAGCAGTGGACAGGGGCCTGCGGGTGGCTACACCTTC. It encodes CASSGQGPAGGYTF. The chain couples TRBV6-8 to TRBJ1-2; the match to TRBD1 covers 9 bases. The CDR3 loop spans 14 amino acids. CDR1 is MNHGY and CDR2 is SAAAGT in the germline V gene. After removal of 5 bases from V and 7 bases from J, the junction contained 8 bases not matched to a gene.

The genes are TRBV19 and TRBJ2-3; 10 bases are shared with TRBD2. The V gene end was trimmed by 5 bases and the J gene end by 1 base; junction bases not matched to a gene: 3. CDR1 is LNHDA, CDR2 SQIVND, per germline (reference sequence). This CDR3 is 15 amino acids long. The CDR3 protein is CASSGLAGGTDTQYF. For the CDR3, the DNA is TGTGCCAGTAGTGGCCTAGCGGGGGGCACAGATACGCAGTATTTT.

This clone was counted only a few times. This chain links TRBV11-3 with TRBJ2-1; tentatively, D is TRBD1 or TRBD2 (5 bases each). Looked up from germline, CDR1 is SGHNT and CDR2 is YENEEA. There are 15 residues in the CDR3. Trimming stripped 5 bases from V and 7 bases from J, with 18 bases between. As DNA, the CDR3 is TGTGCCAGCAGCGCGCTGGGGGTTGGTGGTAATGAGCAGTTCTTC. Protein: CASSALGVGGNEQFF.

This clone occurred a few times. The chain combines TRBV23-1 with TRBJ1-4, with a tentative D call TRBD1 (6 bases). TRBV23-1 belongs to the ORF category, with a function that is uncertain. Trimming took 4 bases from V and 3 from J, leaving 18 bases between them. CDR3 size: 17 residues. DNA of the CDR3: TGCGCCAGCAGTCCTCGCGCTTACAGGGTTTCTAATGAAAAACTGTTTTTT. It translates to CASSPRAYRVSNEKLFF.

This rearrangement joins TRBV11-3 to TRBJ1-1; D is unclear. V gave up 6 bases and J gave up 6 bases, with 23 bases separating them. The CDR3 totals 16 residues. Germline V lookup: CDR1 SGHNT, CDR2 YENEEA. The chain's CDR3 is CASRRAGISSLPEAFF. The DNA of the CDR3 is TGTGCCAGCAGGCGGGCGGGGATAAGTAGTTTACCTGAAGCTTTCTTT.

This clone has more than one count but fewer than ten. V is TRBV30 and J is TRBJ1-2; weak D call: TRBD1 (6 bases). V lost 3 bases and J lost 4, with 15 bases in between. There are 14 residues in the CDR3. Per the germline V gene, CDR1 is GTSNPN and CDR2 is SVGIG (reference sequence). CDR3 in amino acids: CAWSSQGVGYGYTF. Here the CDR3 DNA reads TGTGCCTGGAGCTCACAGGGCGTAGGCTATGGCTACACCTTC.